This is a list of T cell receptor beta chains from one sample in a study of blood T cell repertoires in COVID-19. The data were produced by immunoSEQ multiplex PCR, yet TCRdb's version contains in-frame clones alone and is incomplete. The data hold about 350,000 clones, with more than 75% observed a single time. The sample was peripheral blood. The receptor set was obtained from a woman younger than 30 who had recovered from COVID-19. Both conserved end residues are part of each CDR3. The D gene is left open where the match is weak. Clone size is not always given. Where it is, it says once, few, many or a class for expanded clones.

.	TRBV29-1	TRBJ2-3	.	TGCAGCGTTGACGGGGGAGATACGCAGTATTTT	CSVDGGDTQYF
TRBD1	TRBV2	TRBJ1-3	.	TGTGCCAGCTCCCCGGACAGGGCTGGAAACACCATATATTTT	CASSPDRAGNTIYF
TRBD1	TRBV29-1	TRBJ1-2	once	TGCAGCGTTGAACAGGGGGGTGGCTACACCTTC	CSVEQGGGYTF
.	TRBV7-9	TRBJ1-1	.	TGTGCCAGCAGCCTTGACAGTGAAGCTTTCTTT	CASSLDSEAFF
TRBD2	TRBV2	TRBJ2-2	.	TGTGCCAGCAGTGCACAGCGGGAGGGCACCGGGGAGCTGTTTTTT	CASSAQREGTGELFF
.	TRBV2	TRBJ2-1	.	TGTGCCAGCAGTCTGCAGGGCGATTACAATGAGCAGTTCTTC	CASSLQGDYNEQFF
TRBD2	TRBV2	TRBJ2-1	.	TGTGCCAGCAGTGATGGGTCTAGCGGGAGAATGGCACTCAATGAGCAGTTCTTC	CASSDGSSGRMALNEQFF
.	TRBV12-2	TRBJ2-1	once	TGTGCAAGTCGCTTAGTAATTAGCGGGAGGGAGGGCTTCTACAATGAGCAGTTCTTC	CASRLVISGREGFYNEQFF
.	TRBV19	TRBJ1-5	.	TGTGCCAGTAGGTTTGTCGGGGAAAATCAGCCCCAGCATTTT	CASRFVGENQPQHF
TRBD1	TRBV18	TRBJ1-1	.	TGTGCCAGCTCACCACCGGACAGGGGGACCACTGAAGCTTTCTTT	CASSPPDRGTTEAFF
TRBD1	TRBV6-5	TRBJ1-6	.	TGTGCCAGCAGTTACGAGGGGGCGGAGAATTCACCCCTCCACTTT	CASSYEGAENSPLHF
TRBD1	TRBV15	TRBJ1-5	.	TGTGCCATATCCGGGACAGGGGAGGGCAATCAGCCCCAGCATTTT	CAISGTGEGNQPQHF
TRBD2	TRBV2	TRBJ2-1	once	TGTGCCAGCAGGGGGACTAGCTCCTACAATGAGCAGTTCTTC	CASRGTSSYNEQFF
.	TRBV20-1	TRBJ2-3	once	TGCAGTGCTAGTCGCCAGCGGACTAGCACAGATACGCAGTATTTT	CSASRQRTSTDTQYF
TRBD1	TRBV4-1	TRBJ1-4	.	TGCGCCAGCAGCCAAGCTCATCGACAGGGGGCGAGGGAAAAACTGTTTTTT	CASSQAHRQGAREKLFF
TRBD1	TRBV5-1	TRBJ2-5	.	TGCGCCAGCAGTAGGACCGGGACAGGAGAAGAGACCCAGTACTTC	CASSRTGTGEETQYF
.	TRBV6-2/TRBV6-3	TRBJ2-6	once	TGTGCCAGCAGTTACTCGATGATGAGTCACTCTGGGGCCAACGTCCTGACTTTC	CASSYSMMSHSGANVLTF
.	TRBV6-1	TRBJ1-2	.	TGTGCCAGCAGTGAAGCAGGGGGATATGGCTACACCTTC	CASSEAGGYGYTF
TRBD2	TRBV5-6	TRBJ2-5	.	TGTGCCAGCAGCTTGTTGGCGGGAGCAGAGACCCAGTACTTC	CASSLLAGAETQYF
.	TRBV11-3	TRBJ2-5	.	TGTGCCAGCAGCTTATGGCAGGGAGAGACCCAGTACTTC	CASSLWQGETQYF
TRBD2	TRBV5-1	TRBJ2-5	once	TGCGCCAGCCAACTAGCGGGAGTAGAGACCCAGTACTTC	CASQLAGVETQYF
.	TRBV9	TRBJ2-3	.	TGTGCCAGCAGCGTAGGAGGAAGCACAGATACGCAGTATTTT	CASSVGGSTDTQYF
TRBD2	TRBV2	TRBJ2-5	.	TGTGCCAGCAGTGAGTGGAGGACTAGCGGGATTTATACCCAGTACTTC	CASSEWRTSGIYTQYF
.	TRBV4-3	TRBJ2-1	.	TGCGCCAGCAGCCAAGGTAGCGGAAGTCACAATGAGCAGTTCTTC	CASSQGSGSHNEQFF
.	TRBV18	TRBJ2-5	.	TGTGCCAGCTCACCCTCGGGTGAGACCCAGTACTTC	CASSPSGETQYF
.	TRBV2	TRBJ1-4	.	TGTGCCAGCAGTGGGGACGGGAGGACTAATGAAAAACTGTTTTTT	CASSGDGRTNEKLFF
TRBD1	TRBV19	TRBJ1-6	few	TGTGCCAGCACCCGGGACAGGGGGCGAACCTATAATTCACCCCTCCACTTT	CASTRDRGRTYNSPLHF
TRBD2	TRBV2	TRBJ2-1	.	TGTGCCAGCAGTCCACTAGCGGGAGGATACAATGAGCAGTTCTTC	CASSPLAGGYNEQFF
TRBD1	TRBV29-1	TRBJ1-2	.	TGCAGCGCGATACAGCTGGACAGGGCTTATGGCTACACCTTC	CSAIQLDRAYGYTF
.	TRBV27	TRBJ1-4	.	TGTGCCAGCAGTATTATTTTCGGATCGGGTGAAAAACTGTTTTTT	CASSIIFGSGEKLFF
TRBD1	TRBV9	TRBJ2-1	.	TGTGCCAGCAGCCCCCGACAGGGGGTCGGATCCTACAATGAGCAGTTCTTC	CASSPRQGVGSYNEQFF
TRBD2	TRBV5-1	TRBJ2-5	.	TGCGCCAGCAGCTTGGGGGGGCCCTGGACTAGCGATACCCAAGAGACCCAGTACTTC	CASSLGGPWTSDTQETQYF
.	TRBV7-7	TRBJ2-1	few	TGTGCCAGCAGTCACCAGCCAGGGGACTACAATGAGCAGTTCTTC	CASSHQPGDYNEQFF
.	TRBV9	TRBJ1-2	.	TGTGCCAGCAGCGTTACACAGTCCTCCTATGGCTACACCTTC	CASSVTQSSYGYTF
.	TRBV18	TRBJ2-3	.	TGTGCCAGCTCACCAGTCACAGCCTCGGGCACAGATACGCAGTATTTT	CASSPVTASGTDTQYF
TRBD1	TRBV19	TRBJ1-1	.	TGTGCCAGCAGTATTCATCCGTTGGACAGGGAGGGTGGCACTGAAGCTTTCTTT	CASSIHPLDREGGTEAFF
.	TRBV5-1	TRBJ2-4	.	TGCGCCAGCAGCTTGGAAGGGGTGGAAAACATTCAGTACTTC	CASSLEGVENIQYF
.	TRBV7-2	TRBJ1-1	.	TGTGCCAGCAGCAAGATGCCTGGCTCGACAGGGAACACTGAAGCTTTCTTT	CASSKMPGSTGNTEAFF
TRBD2	TRBV5-1	TRBJ2-2	.	TGCGCCAGCAGCTTGCCTAGCGGGAACACCGGGGAGCTGTTTTTT	CASSLPSGNTGELFF